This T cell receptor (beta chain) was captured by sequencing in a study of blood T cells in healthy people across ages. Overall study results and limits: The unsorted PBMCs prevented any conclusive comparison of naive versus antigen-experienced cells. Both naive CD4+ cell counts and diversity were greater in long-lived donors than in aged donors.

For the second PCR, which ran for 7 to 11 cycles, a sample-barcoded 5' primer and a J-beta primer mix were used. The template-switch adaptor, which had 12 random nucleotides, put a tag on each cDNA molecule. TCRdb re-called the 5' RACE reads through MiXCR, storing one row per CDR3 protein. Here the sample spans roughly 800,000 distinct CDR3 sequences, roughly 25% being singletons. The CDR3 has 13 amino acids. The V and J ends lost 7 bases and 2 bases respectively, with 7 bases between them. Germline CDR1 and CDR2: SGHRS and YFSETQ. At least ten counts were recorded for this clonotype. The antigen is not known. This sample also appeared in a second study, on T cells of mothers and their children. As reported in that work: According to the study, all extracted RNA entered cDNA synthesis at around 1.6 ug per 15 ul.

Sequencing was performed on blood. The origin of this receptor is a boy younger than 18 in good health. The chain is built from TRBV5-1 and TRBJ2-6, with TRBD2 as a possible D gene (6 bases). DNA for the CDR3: TGCGCCAGCGGGGAGGCTGGGGCCAACGTCCTGACTTTC. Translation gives CASGEAGANVLTF.